This T cell receptor beta chain emerged from a study of beta chain features in type 1 diabetes. Study as a whole: Healthy donors and patients had similar age, gender and cell yields.

The CDR3 extends over 14 amino acids. The germline V gene has CDR1 SGDLS and CDR2 YYNGEE. V shed 2 bases and J shed 3 bases, with 6 bases lying between them. Study observations and caveats: Patients and controls would be equally affected if PCR favored shorter templates. The VDJ junctions of type 1 diabetes patients carried fewer insertions and more deletions. The study found that naive, central memory and Treg TCRB repertoires appeared more similar in patients than in healthy donors. Shortening of TCRB CDR3s, moderate but significant, appeared in all four CD4+ subsets of Type 1 diabetes patients.

Isolated RNA was reverse transcribed in full, so expressed TCRB transcripts were sequenced. Some clones are missing from TCRdb's copy, which holds only in-frame ones; the method was immunoSEQ multiplex PCR. The sample contains roughly 180,000 clones, approximately 7.8% of which appear only once. Regarding this clone: Antigen specificity is unknown.

What was sequenced was central memory CD4+ T cells from blood. The sequence derives from a woman aged 40-49 years with type 1 diabetes. This chain connects TRBV9 to TRBJ1-6; no reliable D call. CDR3 nucleotides: TGTGCCAGCAGCGTTCAGGACTATAATTCACCCCTCCACTTT. Protein sequence: CASSVQDYNSPLHF.